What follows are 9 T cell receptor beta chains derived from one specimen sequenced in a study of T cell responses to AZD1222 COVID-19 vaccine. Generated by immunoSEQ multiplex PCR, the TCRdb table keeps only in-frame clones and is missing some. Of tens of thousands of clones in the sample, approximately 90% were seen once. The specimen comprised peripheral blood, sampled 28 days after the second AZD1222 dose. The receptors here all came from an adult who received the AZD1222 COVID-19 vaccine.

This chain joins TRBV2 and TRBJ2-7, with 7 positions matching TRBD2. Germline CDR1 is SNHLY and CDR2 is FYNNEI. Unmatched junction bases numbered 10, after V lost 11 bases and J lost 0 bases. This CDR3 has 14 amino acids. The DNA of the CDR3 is TGTGCCCACGCCGGGACTACCATCTCCTACGAGCAGTACTTC. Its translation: CAHAGTTISYEQYF.

The CDR3 spells CAWNPGTGDYGYTF. The CDR3 coding sequence is TGTGCCTGGAACCCCGGGACAGGGGACTATGGCTACACCTTC. V is TRBV30 and J is TRBJ1-2; TRBD1 matches at 10 bases. Trimming cost V 4 bases and J 3 bases; bases outside gene matches: 5. Germline loops: CDR1 GTSNPN, CDR2 SVGIG (reference sequence). This CDR3 spans 14 amino acids. Filled out from reference TRBV30 and TRBJ1-2, the complete variable domain reads SQTIHQWPATLVQPVGSPLSLECTVEGTSNPNLYWYRQAAGRGLQLLFYSVGIGQISSEVPQNLSASRPQDRQFILSSKKLLLSDSGFYLCAWNPGTGDYGYTFGSGTRLTVV.

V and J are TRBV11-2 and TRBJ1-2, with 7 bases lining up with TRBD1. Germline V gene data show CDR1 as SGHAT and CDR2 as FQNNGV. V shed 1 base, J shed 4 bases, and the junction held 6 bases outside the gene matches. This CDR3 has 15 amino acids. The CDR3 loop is CASSLGDSSFYGYTF. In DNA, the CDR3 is TGTGCCAGCAGCTTAGGGGACAGCTCATTCTATGGCTACACCTTC.

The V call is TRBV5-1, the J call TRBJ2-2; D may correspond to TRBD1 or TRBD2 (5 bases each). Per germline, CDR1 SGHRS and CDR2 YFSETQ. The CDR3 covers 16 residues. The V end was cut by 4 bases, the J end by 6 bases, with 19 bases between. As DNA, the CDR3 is TGCGCCAGCAGCATACGGGGCAATAAGTTCCCCGGGGAGCTGTTTTTT. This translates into CASSIRGNKFPGELFF.

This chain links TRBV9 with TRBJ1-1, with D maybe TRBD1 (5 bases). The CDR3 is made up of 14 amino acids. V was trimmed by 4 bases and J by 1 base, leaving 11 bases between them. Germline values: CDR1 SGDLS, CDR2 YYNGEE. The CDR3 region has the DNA TGTGCCAGCAGCCCGGGACCACGGAACACTGAAGCTTTCTTT. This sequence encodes CASSPGPRNTEAFF.

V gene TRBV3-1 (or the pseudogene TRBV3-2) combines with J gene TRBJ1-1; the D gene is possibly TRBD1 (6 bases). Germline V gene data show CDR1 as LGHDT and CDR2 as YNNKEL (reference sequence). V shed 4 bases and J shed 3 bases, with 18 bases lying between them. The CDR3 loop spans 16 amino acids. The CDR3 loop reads CASSLSGGRRDTEAFF. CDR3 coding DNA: TGTGCCAGCAGCCTAAGCGGGGGGCGAAGGGACACTGAAGCTTTCTTT.

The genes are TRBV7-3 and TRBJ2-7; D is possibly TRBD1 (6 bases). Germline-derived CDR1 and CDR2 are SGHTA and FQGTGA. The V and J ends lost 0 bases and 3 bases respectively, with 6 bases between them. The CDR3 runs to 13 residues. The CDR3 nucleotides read TGTGCCAGCAGCTTAACAGGGGGCTACGAGCAGTACTTC. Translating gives CASSLTGGYEQYF.

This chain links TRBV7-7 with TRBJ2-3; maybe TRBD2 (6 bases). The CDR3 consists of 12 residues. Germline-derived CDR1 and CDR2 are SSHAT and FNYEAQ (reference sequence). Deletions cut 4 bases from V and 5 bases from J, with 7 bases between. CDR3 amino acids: CASSSEGDTQYF. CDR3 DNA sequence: TGTGCCAGCAGCTCGGAGGGAGATACGCAGTATTTT.

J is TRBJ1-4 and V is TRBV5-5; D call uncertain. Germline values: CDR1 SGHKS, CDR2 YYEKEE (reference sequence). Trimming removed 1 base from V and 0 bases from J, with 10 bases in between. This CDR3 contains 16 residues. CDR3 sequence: CASSLLSVATNEKLFF. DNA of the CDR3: TGTGCCAGCAGCTTGCTTTCAGTTGCAACTAATGAAAAACTGTTTTTT. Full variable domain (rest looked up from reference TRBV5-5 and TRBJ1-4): DAGVTQSPTHLIKTRGQQVTLRCSPISGHKSVSWYQQVLGQGPQFIFQYYEKEERGRGNFPDRFSARQFPNYSSELNVNALLLGDSALYLCASSLLSVATNEKLFFGSGTQLSVL.